This TCR beta chain was recorded in a study of blood T cell repertoires in COVID-19. Per the authors' pipeline: Estimation of nucleated cell counts was performed using reference gene primer amplification. The assay was immunoSEQ multiplex PCR, and TCRdb's table has in-frame clones only and misses some. V and J calls and clone size are given by that table; D and trimming were obtained from the DNA. The repertoire holds 200,000 to 250,000 clones, with about 85% as singletons. With 5 bases clipped from V and 8 bases from J, the junction kept 9 bases outside the gene matches. The CDR3 runs 14 residues. The germline CDR1 and CDR2 sequences are LGHNT and FRNRAP. Self-reported history from a screening survey and questionnaire set each donor's cohort. Cohort 3 donors counted as recovered after two negative PCRs, clearance, or resolved symptoms.

The chain links TRBV12-5 to TRBJ1-2; TRBD1 agrees at 9 bases. The receptor was derived from a man aged 25 to 45 who had recovered from COVID-19. The sample comprised PBMCs or T cells enriched from blood (not recorded which). The CDR3 spells CASGLSGTGRGYTF. The CDR3 nucleotides are TGTGCTAGTGGTCTCTCGGGGACAGGGAGGGGCTACACCTTC.